This T cell receptor beta chain was recovered during a study of blood T cell repertoires in COVID-19 (dated by TCRdb to 2018 to 2021). Background for the entire study: Samples covering the acute and convalescent phases of COVID-19 were provided by collaborators in the United States, Italy and Spain. The prospective study material was composed of cDNA or gDNA derived from T cells, B-cell-depleted T cells, or PBMCs. Subjects who had been exposed to COVID-19, were actively infected with it, or had recovered from it provided the deeply sampled blood TCRbeta repertoires that made up the dataset. The repertoires were released in a freely available public database meant as a resource for research on the immune response to SARS-CoV-2. The samples were drawn from the first 160 participants of the ongoing ImmuneRACE study and from some 1,300 subjects provided by 6 global collaborators. Nearly every sample came with metadata listing a de-identified subject ID, COVID-19 status, age in years and sex. Where available, HLA class I and class II types were obtained from metadata supplied by the sample provider rather than from assay-based typing.

Concerning this clone itself: No cognate antigen has been identified for it. Per-nucleotide qualities are absent, and no much larger clonotype sits a single base away.

Each collaborating institution followed its own protocols to collect whole blood in K2EDTA tubes. Collaborator samples were shipped for TCRbeta analysis as frozen whole blood, isolated PBMCs, or DNA extracted from either sample type. The full study reports these points: Clinical and demographic metadata were provided uncurated, with the amount varying by source and participant.

TCRbeta CDR3 regions were amplified from genomic DNA by means of the immunoSEQ Assay, a bias-controlled multiplex PCR. Per the authors' processing: The number of nucleated cells in each sample was estimated by amplification of reference gene primers within the assay. To quantify the absolute abundance of each unique TCRbeta CDR3 rearrangement, sequence reads were collapsed and filtered. For each sample, productive Simpson clonality was calculated as the square root of Simpson's diversity index across productive rearrangements. TCRdb re-hosts the immuneACCESS table, in-frame sequences only. Its copies lack some clones; in the studies checked, an unresolved V gene accounts for under half of them, and the cause for the rest is not known. V, J and clone size are those of that table, while D and trimming were read from the DNA. In all, the sample holds 85,000 to 100,000 clones, and 90% of those were seen once. In total, the top ten clones hold 1.5% to 2% of the sample.

Sequenced sample: peripheral blood. The receptor was derived from a man between 60 and 70 years old with acute or convalescent COVID-19.

The CDR3 has the sequence CASSPTSGAYNEQFF. The DNA is as follows: TGTGCCAGTAGCCCAACTTCAGGGGCGTACAATGAGCAGTTCTTC. The chain was built from TRBV19 and TRBJ2-1; TRBD1 is perhaps the D gene, given 6 matching bases. Relative to germline, V is 6 bases shorter and J is 4 bases shorter, with 16 bases between their ends. As encoded in the germline V gene (reference sequence), CDR1 is LNHDA while CDR2 is SQIVND. The CDR3 has 15 amino acids, counting the end cysteine and phenylalanine. The kept DNA is CDR3 alone, 45 bases in frame from the first base. Beyond the CDR3, the reference TRBV19 and TRBJ2-1 genes provide the residues; the full variable domain reads: DGGITQSPKYLFRKEGQNVTLSCEQNLNHDAMYWYRQDPGQGLRLIYYSQIVNDFQKGDIAEGYSVSREKKESFPLTVTSAQKNPTAFYLCASSPTSGAYNEQFFGPGTRLTVL.